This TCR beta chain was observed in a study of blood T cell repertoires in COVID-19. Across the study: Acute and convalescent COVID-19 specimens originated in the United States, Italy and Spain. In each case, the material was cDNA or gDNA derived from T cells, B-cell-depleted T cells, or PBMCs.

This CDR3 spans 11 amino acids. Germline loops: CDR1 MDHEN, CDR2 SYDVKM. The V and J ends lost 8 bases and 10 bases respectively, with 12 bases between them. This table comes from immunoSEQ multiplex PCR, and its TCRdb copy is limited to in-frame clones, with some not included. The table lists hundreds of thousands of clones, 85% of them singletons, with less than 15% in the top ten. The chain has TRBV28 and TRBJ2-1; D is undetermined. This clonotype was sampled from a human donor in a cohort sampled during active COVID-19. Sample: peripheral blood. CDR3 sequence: CASRLAYEQFF. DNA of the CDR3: TGTGCCAGCCGATTGGCTTACGAGCAGTTCTTC.